This T cell receptor beta chain was identified in a study of cytomegalovirus exposure and HLA in healthy donors (dated by TCRdb to the late 2010s). Broadly, across the study: An earlier analysis of some 600 of the donors reported under 300 Gb of sequence data and some 110 million unique TCR beta sequences obtained from approximately 180 million T cells. An early release that covered fewer than 750 HLA-typed donors contained approximately 300 gigabases of sequencing data and 70 million to 100 million unique TCR sequences. The genetic ancestry cluster associated with self-reported Caucasian donors included 65% to 90% of the roughly 360 genotyped donors. The aim of the study was to test whether cataloging public T cell receptors could identify signatures of past pathogen exposure. The T cell repertoires of around 670 subjects were profiled by immunosequencing and related to cytomegalovirus serostatus. In addition to the first cohort of 666 subjects, a separate validation cohort of 120 different subjects was used. The study combined high-throughput TCR immunosequencing, statistical association of individual TCRs with disease status, and machine learning to predict cytomegalovirus infection status. To study patterns of TCR occurrence, a later analysis re-analyzed previously published TCR beta repertoires from just over 650 donors and added high-resolution HLA genotyping. The later analysis used no new phenotypic data to find candidate immune exposures, relying instead on TCR beta sequences and their occurrence across donors. In an earlier analysis of about 590 of the donors, high-throughput TCR beta sequencing was used to judge whether each TCR beta V gene segment behaved as functional or pseudogenic. Donor age, sex, ethnicity and CMV serostatus were compiled alongside the repertoire data. A later genetic analysis used genome-wide SNP genotypes for about three fifths of the 666 donors, treating that subset as a discovery cohort. Every repertoire in the discovery cohort had been generated on one and the same sequencing platform. HLA typing included class I and class II loci at four-digit resolution. Typing coverage differed by locus: A, B, C, DRB1 and DQB1 were typed in roughly 620-630 donors, DQA1 in roughly 500, DPA1 in 600 to 610, and DPB1 in around 440. Because of strong linkage in the cohort, five DR-DQ haplotypes were treated as single units for association and clustering. On average, roughly 240,000 unique TCR beta nucleotide sequences were sequenced per donor among more than 350 genotyped donors of the cohort, with about 19% of those sequences being non-productive. The study at large found these results: A further reported finding was that TCR beta sequences accurately predicted the HLA-A and HLA-B alleles for most subjects in the first cohort. Most TCR sequences were observed very rarely across donors, whereas some public TCRs were present in many individuals. In vitro tests confirmed that a few of the cytomegalovirus-associated TCR beta chains recognize cytomegalovirus antigens. A later analysis found that HLA-associated TCR beta chains were more clonally expanded and had lower generation probabilities than equally common non-associated chains. In a later analysis, TCR association rates were found to vary across HLA loci, with the most associated TCRs seen for DRB1 alleles and the fewest for HLA-C alleles. The presence/absence analyses assumed that sequencing depth was roughly uniform across donors, and that assumption may not be true. A cluster of highly shared sequence variants was judged likely to be a technical artifact of the sequencing pipeline. Compared with the roughly 670-donor mean, donors in an Asian-associated ancestry cluster had fewer N-insertions in productive TCRs, according to a later genetic analysis. In both the original and validation cohorts, the classifier was reported to diagnose cytomegalovirus status with high specificity and sensitivity. The 87-base-pair reads could not distinguish some IMGT-functional V segments, including TRBV6-2 and TRBV6-3, so those segments were excluded. CMV serostatus was the only immune exposure information available for the cohort. An association between a missense DCLRE1C variant and V-gene and J-gene trimming of TCR beta chains was found in a later genetic analysis and replicated in an independent cohort. The earlier analysis of approximately 590 of the donors excluded over 15 rarely observed V segments, including chromosome 9 orphons, because counts were too low. A later analysis found that most CMV-associated TCR beta chains appeared HLA-restricted, with HLA associations seemingly driven largely by CMV exposure. Broadly in line with IMGT annotations, most TCR beta V segments showed up in productive rearrangements about 90% or about 30% of the time in an earlier analysis of a few hundred of the donors. A total of fewer than 200 TCR beta chains were listed by the study as associated with cytomegalovirus. A later analysis associated some 17,000 TCR beta sequences with specific HLA alleles at a false discovery rate of 0.05. The cohort was sequenced for TCR beta chains only, and without alpha or paired-chain data the features that could be detected were limited. Linkage disequilibrium might explain the correlated functional status among segregating V segments, but an unknown experimental factor could not be excluded. Several of the top co-occurrence clusters appeared to be linked to parvovirus B19, influenza, CMV and Epstein-Barr virus, according to a later analysis. Because HLA typing was missing for some donors at each locus, association tests included only the typed subset. When HLA alleles, especially DR and DQ, strongly co-occurred, TCR associations were difficult to assign to individual alleles. The authors suggested that the approach could potentially be generalized to other disease states and immunological phenotypes.

The library relied on the immunoSEQ multiplex PCR assay. For the multiplex PCR, a mixture combining 60 forward primers for TCR Vbeta segments and 13 reverse primers for TCR Jbeta segments was used. A multiplex PCR assay on genomic DNA amplified the CDR3 region of rearranged TCR beta genes. On the Illumina HiSeq System, the amplified TCR beta libraries were sequenced as 87-base-pair reads. Concerning the study's data processing: A later analysis counted about 80 million unique TCR beta chains across the 550 to 750 repertoires, and approximately 11 million of these chains were shared by at least two donors. Raw reads were error-corrected and collapsed into unique sequences by a nearest-neighbor algorithm in which closely related sequences were merged to remove PCR and sequencing errors. Alignment of CDR3 sequences to IMGT reference sequences was used to assign V, D and J gene segments. For a sequence to be retained, a match of at least six nucleotides was required to both a V gene segment and a J gene segment. A rearrangement counted as productive if the CDR3 had no stop codons and remained in frame with V and J, and every other rearrangement counted as non-productive. Following IMGT convention, CDR3 was defined as the stretch from the second conserved V-encoded cysteine to the conserved J-encoded phenylalanine. The earlier analysis of a few hundred of the donors excluded sequences that lacked an unambiguous match to a single V gene segment. In an earlier analysis of 450 to 700 of the donors, V segments were called functional above 56.7% productive rearrangements and were called segregating when the between-donor standard deviation exceeded 5%. A statistical classification framework was built to diagnose cytomegalovirus status from the catalog of TCR beta chain sequences. In a later analysis, TCR nucleotide sequences were compared against IMGT/GENE-DB human TR gene sequences so that V and J genes could be assigned. A later analysis assigned CDR3 sequences and most-parsimonious VDJ recombination scenarios with the TCRdist pipeline. In a later analysis, each TCR beta chain was defined by its CDR3 amino acid sequence together with its V-gene family, and reads without a unique V-gene family were excluded. In a later analysis, approximately 640 highly shared, low-generation-probability nucleotide sequences were removed to address suspected cross-contamination and a sequencing artifact. In a later analysis, a clonal expansion index for each public chain was calculated from normalized within-repertoire ranks of inferred template counts. In a later analysis, generation probabilities were computed with a VDJ recombination model fitted to out-of-frame rearrangements, and the resulting probabilities were checked against IGoR. In a later analysis, hypergeometric tests were used to score TCR-TCR, TCR-HLA and TCR-CMV co-occurrence, with a repertoire-size bias correction applied to TCR pairs. To estimate false discovery rates, a later analysis permuted the HLA or CMV assignments 20 times. In a later analysis, co-occurring TCRs were grouped with DBSCAN, and TCRdist sequence similarity was added when clustering was performed within HLA-allele-positive subsets. Repertoires with fewer than 30,000 or more than 120,000 public chains were left out of co-occurrence clustering, as were a handful of repertoires with anomalous nucleotide sharing. The immuneACCESS repertoire file appears here via TCRdb, limited to in-frame rearrangements. These files lack a portion of the clones; in checked studies, under half of the deficit traces to unresolved V genes, and the cause of the others is not known. V and J calls and clone size follow that table, whereas D and trimming were derived from the DNA. For this sample the table gives approximately 190,000 clones, of which around 84% were detected only once. The leading ten clones occupy about 2.6% of the sample.

The CDR3 holds 11 amino acids from the cysteine to the phenylalanine. Only the CDR3 DNA stays, 33 bases, in frame from base 1. From the germline V gene, CDR1 is SGHDN and CDR2 is FVKESK. Trimming removed 4 bases from V and 13 bases from J, leaving 12 bases between the germline ends. About this clone: Its antigen remains undetermined. Qualities for individual bases were not recorded, and no much larger clone is one base off.

The cohort comprised 670 or so healthy bone marrow donors. At the time of sampling, all cohort members were nominally healthy, though unrecorded immune exposures were likely present. The donor tested CMV seropositive, placing the donor among the roughly 300 seropositive members of the cohort. A peripheral blood sample was provided by each donor, and peripheral blood mononuclear cells were used for TCR beta sequencing. The Qiagen DNeasy Blood Extraction Kit was used to extract genomic DNA from the blood cell samples. The source material was PBMCs. This clonotype was obtained from a woman in her forties or fifties in good health and CMV-seropositive. Here the chain combines TRBV14 and TRBJ2-3; matching of 7 bases hints at TRBD2 as the D gene. The sequenced DNA is TGTGCCAGCAGCCGTGGGGGGGCCAAGTATTTT. It specifies CASSRGGAKYF. The full variable domain, completed from the reference TRBV14 and TRBJ2-3 proteins outside the CDR3, reads EAGVTQFPSHSVIEKGQTVTLRCDPISGHDNLYWYRRVMGKEIKFLLHFVKESKQDESGMPNNRFLAERTGGTYSTLKVQPAELEDSGVYFCASSRGGAKYFGPGTRLTVL.